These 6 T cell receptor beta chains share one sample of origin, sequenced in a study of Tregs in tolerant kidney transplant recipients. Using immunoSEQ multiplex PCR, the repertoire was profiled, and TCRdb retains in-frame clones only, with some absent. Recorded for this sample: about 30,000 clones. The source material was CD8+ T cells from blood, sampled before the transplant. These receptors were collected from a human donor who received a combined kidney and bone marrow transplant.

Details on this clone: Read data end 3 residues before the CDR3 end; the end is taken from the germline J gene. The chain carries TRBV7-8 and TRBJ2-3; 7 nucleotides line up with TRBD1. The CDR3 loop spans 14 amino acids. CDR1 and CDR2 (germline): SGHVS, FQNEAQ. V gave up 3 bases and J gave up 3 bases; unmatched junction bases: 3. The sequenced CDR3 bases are TGTGCCAGCAGCTTGACAGGGATGACAGATACG. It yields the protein CASSLTGMTDT. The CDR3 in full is CASSLTGMTDTQYF.

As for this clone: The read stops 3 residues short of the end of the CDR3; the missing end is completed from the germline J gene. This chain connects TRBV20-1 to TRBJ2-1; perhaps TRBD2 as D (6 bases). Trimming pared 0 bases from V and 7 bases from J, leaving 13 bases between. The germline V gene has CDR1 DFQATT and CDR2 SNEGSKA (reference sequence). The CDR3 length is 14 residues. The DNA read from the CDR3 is TGCAGTGCTAGAGAGGCTAGCGTTCTGAATGAG. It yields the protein CSAREASVLNE. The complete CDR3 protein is CSAREASVLNEQFF.

CDR3 bases read: TGTGCCAGCAGCTTTGCCAGGATAAACACTGAA. It codes for CASSFARINTE. The whole CDR3 region reads CASSFARINTEAFF. The chain uses TRBV7-9 and TRBJ1-1; the D is unclear. The read terminates 3 residues before the CDR3 end, so the remaining end is supplied by the germline J gene. CDR1 is SEHNR, CDR2 FQNEAQ, per germline (reference sequence). The V and J ends lost 3 bases and 2 bases respectively, with 10 bases between them. The CDR3 loop spans 14 amino acids.

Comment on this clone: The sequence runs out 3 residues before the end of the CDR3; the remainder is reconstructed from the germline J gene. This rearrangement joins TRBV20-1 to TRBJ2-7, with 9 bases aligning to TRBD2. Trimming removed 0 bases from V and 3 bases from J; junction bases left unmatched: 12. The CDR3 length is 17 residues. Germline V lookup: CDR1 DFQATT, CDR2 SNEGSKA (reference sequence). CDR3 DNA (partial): TGCAGTGCTAGAGATCGTCTAGCGGGAACGACTTTCTACGAG. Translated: CSARDRLAGTTFYE. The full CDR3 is CSARDRLAGTTFYEQYF.

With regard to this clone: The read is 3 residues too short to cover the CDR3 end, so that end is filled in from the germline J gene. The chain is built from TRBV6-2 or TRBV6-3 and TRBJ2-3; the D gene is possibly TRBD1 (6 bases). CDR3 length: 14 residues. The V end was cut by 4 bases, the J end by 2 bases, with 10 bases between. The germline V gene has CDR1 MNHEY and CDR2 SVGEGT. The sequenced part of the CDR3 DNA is TGTGCCAGCAGTTCGACAGGCACCACAGATACG. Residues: CASSSTGTTDT. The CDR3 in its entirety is CASSSTGTTDTQYF.

CDR3 protein: CASSLKLQETQYF. The CDR3 bases that were read are TGTGCCAGCAGCTTAAAGCTCCAAGAGACC. The chain uses TRBV7-9 and TRBJ2-5; no reliable D call. With the read ending 3 residues before the CDR3 end, the germline J gene is used to fill in that end. The CDR3 spans 13 residues. Germline V gene sequence: CDR1 SEHNR, CDR2 FQNEAQ (reference sequence). V lost 2 bases to trimming and J lost 1 base, with 5 bases between them. Filled out from reference TRBV7-9 and TRBJ2-5, the complete variable domain reads DTGVSQNPRHKITKRGQNVTFRCDPISEHNRLYWYRQTLGQGPEFLTYFQNEAQLEKSRLLSDRFSAERPKGSFSTLEIQRTEQGDSAMYLCASSLKLQETQYFGPGTRLLVL.